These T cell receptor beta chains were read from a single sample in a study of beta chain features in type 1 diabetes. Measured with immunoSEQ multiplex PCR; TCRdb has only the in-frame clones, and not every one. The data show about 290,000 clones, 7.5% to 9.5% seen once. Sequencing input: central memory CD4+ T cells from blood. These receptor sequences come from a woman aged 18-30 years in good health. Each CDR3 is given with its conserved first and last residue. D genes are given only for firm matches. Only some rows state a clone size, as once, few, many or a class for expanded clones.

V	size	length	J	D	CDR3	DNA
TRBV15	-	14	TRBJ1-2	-	CATSREGTGYGYTF	TGTGCCACCAGCAGAGAGGGCACAGGCTATGGCTACACCTTC
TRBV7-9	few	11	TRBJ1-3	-	CASSFKNTIYF	TGTGCCAGCAGCTTTAAAAACACCATATATTTT
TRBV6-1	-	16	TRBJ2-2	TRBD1	CASSALGQANTGELFF	TGTGCCAGCAGTGCACTGGGACAGGCGAACACCGGGGAGCTGTTTTTT
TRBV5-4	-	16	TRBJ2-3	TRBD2	CASSLYSTSGGDTQYF	TGTGCCAGCAGCCTCTACTCGACTAGCGGGGGAGATACGCAGTATTTT
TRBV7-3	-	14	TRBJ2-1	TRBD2	CASSLRAGPNEQFF	TGTGCCAGCAGCTTAAGAGCGGGACCCAATGAGCAGTTCTTC
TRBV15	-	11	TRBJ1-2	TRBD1	CATSSRDRRTF	TGTGCCACCAGCAGTCGGGACAGGCGGACCTTC
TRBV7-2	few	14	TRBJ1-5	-	CASSFMGGDNPQHF	TGTGCCAGCAGCTTTATGGGAGGGGATAATCCCCAGCATTTT
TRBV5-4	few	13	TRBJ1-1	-	CASSLDRRWEAFF	TGTGCCAGCAGCTTAGACAGACGCTGGGAAGCTTTCTTT
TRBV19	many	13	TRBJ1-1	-	CASSITAGREAFF	TGTGCCAGTAGTATAACTGCAGGCCGCGAAGCTTTCTTT
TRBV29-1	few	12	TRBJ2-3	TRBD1	CSVEFPGQAQYF	TGCAGCGTTGAATTCCCGGGACAGGCACAGTATTTT
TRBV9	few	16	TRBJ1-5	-	CASSVGATQGLWPQHF	TGTGCCAGCAGCGTAGGAGCCACACAGGGACTGTGGCCCCAGCATTTT
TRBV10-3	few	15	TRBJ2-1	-	CAISEFQGTYNEQFF	TGTGCCATCAGTGAGTTCCAGGGAACGTACAATGAGCAGTTCTTC
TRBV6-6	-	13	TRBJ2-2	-	CASSLPYTGELFF	TGTGCCAGCAGCCTACCCTACACCGGGGAGCTGTTTTTT